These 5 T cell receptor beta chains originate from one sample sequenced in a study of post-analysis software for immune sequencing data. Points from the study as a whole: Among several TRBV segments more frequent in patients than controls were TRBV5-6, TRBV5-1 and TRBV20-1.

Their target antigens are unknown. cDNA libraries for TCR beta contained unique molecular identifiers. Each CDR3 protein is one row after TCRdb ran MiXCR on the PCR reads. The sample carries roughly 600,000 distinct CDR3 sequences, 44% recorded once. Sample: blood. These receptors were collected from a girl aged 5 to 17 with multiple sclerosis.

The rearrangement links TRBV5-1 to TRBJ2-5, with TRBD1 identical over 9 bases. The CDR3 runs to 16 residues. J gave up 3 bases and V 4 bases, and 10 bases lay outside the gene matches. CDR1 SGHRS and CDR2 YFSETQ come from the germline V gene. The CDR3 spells CASSRGTGMSEETQYF. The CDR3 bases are TGCGCCAGCAGCAGGGGGACAGGGATGAGCGAAGAGACCCAGTACTTC.

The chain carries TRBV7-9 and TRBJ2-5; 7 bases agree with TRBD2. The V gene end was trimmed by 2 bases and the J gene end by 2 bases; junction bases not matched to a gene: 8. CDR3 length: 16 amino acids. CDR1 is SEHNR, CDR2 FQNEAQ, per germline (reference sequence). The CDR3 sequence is CASSLRSGVHQETQYF. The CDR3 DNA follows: TGTGCCAGCAGCTTAAGGAGCGGGGTCCATCAAGAGACCCAGTACTTC.

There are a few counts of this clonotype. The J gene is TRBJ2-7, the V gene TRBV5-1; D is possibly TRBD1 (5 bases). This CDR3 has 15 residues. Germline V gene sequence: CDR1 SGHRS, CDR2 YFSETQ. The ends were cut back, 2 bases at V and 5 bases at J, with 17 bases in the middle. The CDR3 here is CASSFHPHQGDEQYF. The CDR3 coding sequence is TGCGCCAGCAGCTTCCATCCCCATCAGGGTGACGAGCAGTACTTC.

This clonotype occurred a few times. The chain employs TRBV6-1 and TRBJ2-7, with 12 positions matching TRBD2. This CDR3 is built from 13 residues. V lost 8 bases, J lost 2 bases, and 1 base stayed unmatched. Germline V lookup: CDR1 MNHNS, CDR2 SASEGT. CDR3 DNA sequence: TGTGCCAGCGGACTAGCGGGGACCTACGAGCAGTACTTC. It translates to CASGLAGTYEQYF.

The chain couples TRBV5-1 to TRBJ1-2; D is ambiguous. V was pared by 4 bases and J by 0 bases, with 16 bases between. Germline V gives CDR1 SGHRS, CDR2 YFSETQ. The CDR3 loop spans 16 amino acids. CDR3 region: CASSPREGRANYGYTF. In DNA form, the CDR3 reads TGCGCCAGCAGCCCCCGAGAGGGTCGAGCTAACTATGGCTACACCTTC.